This entry lists 11 T cell receptor beta chains sequenced from one sample in a study of regulatory T cells. Study-level points and caveats: In CD3G-deficient patients, conventional CD4+ T cells were enriched for hydrophobic CDR3 residues at positions 6 and 7.

The primer mix had 52 TRBV and 13 TRBJ primers. The method was immunoSEQ multiplex PCR; TCRdb's version includes in-frame clones alone and lacks a portion of them. The data contain about 35,000 clones, over 75% of them singletons. For these TCRs, the target antigens are not known. The sequenced sample consisted of conventional CD4+ T cells sorted from blood. All receptors come from a person under 30 with CD3G deficiency.

The rearrangement uses TRBV10-2 and TRBJ2-1; the D gene could be TRBD1 or TRBD2 (5 bases each). With 10 bases removed from V and 2 bases from J, the gap between germline ends came to 12 bases. Germline lookup yields CDR1 WSHSY and CDR2 SAAADI. The CDR3 is made up of 13 amino acids. The CDR3, as DNA: TGCGCCACCAGACGAGGGGCCTACAATGAGCAGTTCTTC. It specifies CATRRGAYNEQFF.

The J gene is TRBJ1-5, the V gene TRBV28, with a weak D call TRBD1 (6 bases). The V gene's germline CDR1 is MDHEN and CDR2 SYDVKM. With 9 bases removed from V and 1 base from J, the gap between germline ends came to 22 bases. CDR3 length equals 17 residues. CDR3: CASQNAGGLWSNQPQHF. In nucleotides, the CDR3 is TGTGCCAGTCAAAATGCCGGGGGGCTGTGGAGCAATCAGCCCCAGCATTTT.

The V and J genes are TRBV7-9 and TRBJ1-2, with TRBD1 matching over 9 bases. The CDR3 runs 15 residues. V trimming: 5 bases; J trimming: 7 bases; junction bases outside the gene matches: 11. Germline CDR1 SEHNR, CDR2 FQNEAQ (reference sequence). CDR3 sequence (DNA): TGTGCCAGCAGCCCCTCCGGGACAGGGAGGGGTGGCTACACCTTC. Its protein is CASSPSGTGRGGYTF. Full variable domain (rest looked up from reference TRBV7-9 and TRBJ1-2): DTGVSQNPRHKITKRGQNVTFRCDPISEHNRLYWYRQTLGQGPEFLTYFQNEAQLEKSRLLSDRFSAERPKGSFSTLEIQRTEQGDSAMYLCASSPSGTGRGGYTFGSGTRLTVV.

V usage is TRBV28 and J usage is TRBJ1-1; D not resolved. V was shortened by 5 bases and J by 12 bases, with 19 bases between the two germline ends. The CDR3 covers 13 residues. Germline CDR1 MDHEN, CDR2 SYDVKM. The chain's CDR3 is CASSGGRLARTFF. Here the CDR3 DNA reads TGTGCCAGCAGTGGAGGGAGACTAGCTCGAACTTTCTTT.

The rearrangement joins TRBV28 to TRBJ2-7; 7 bases map to TRBD1. The V gene's germline CDR1 is MDHEN and CDR2 SYDVKM. J gave up 3 bases and V 4 bases, and 6 bases lay outside the gene matches. The CDR3 runs 14 residues. CDR3 nucleotide sequence: TGTGCCAGCAGTTCCACGACAGGGCGCTACGAGCAGTACTTC. Its protein is CASSSTTGRYEQYF.

The rearrangement links TRBV6-6 to TRBJ2-7; perhaps TRBD2 as D (5 bases). The CDR3 is 14 residues long. CDR1 and CDR2 from the germline V gene are MNHNY and SVGAGI (reference sequence). Trimming cost V 7 bases and J 2 bases, with 15 bases left between them. CDR3 coding DNA: TGTGCCAGCAAGGTTTCGGGGAAACCCTACGAGCAGTACTTC. Its translation is CASKVSGKPYEQYF.

V is TRBV10-3 and J is TRBJ2-1, with D maybe TRBD1 (5 bases). The CDR3 totals 15 residues. The V gene lost 3 bases and the J gene lost 6 bases, with 15 bases spanning the gap. CDR1 ENHRY and CDR2 SYGVKD come from the germline V gene. CDR3 loop: CAISDPGYGGNEQFF. DNA of the CDR3: TGTGCCATCAGTGACCCAGGGTATGGTGGCAATGAGCAGTTCTTC.

The chain links TRBV6-1 to TRBJ1-2; D may be TRBD1 (5 bases). CDR3 length equals 19 residues. V was trimmed by 2 bases and J by 3 bases, leaving 25 bases between them. Germline CDR1 is MNHNS and CDR2 is SASEGT. The CDR3 DNA is TGTGCCAGCAGTGAACCCCCCGGGCGGGGGAGGAGTCGATACTATGGCTACACCTTC. Protein: CASSEPPGRGRSRYYGYTF.

This clone was seen only a few times. The V gene is TRBV28, the J gene TRBJ1-5; D unclear. CDR1 MDHEN and CDR2 SYDVKM come from the germline V gene. The CDR3 has 15 amino acids. Deletions cut 3 bases from V and 1 base from J, with 10 bases between. The DNA of the CDR3 is TGTGCCAGCAGTTTCTTCGACCGCAGCAATCAGCCCCAGCATTTT. It yields the protein CASSFFDRSNQPQHF.

The chain is built from TRBV12-5 and TRBJ2-3; 10 bases are a match to TRBD1. The CDR3 consists of 18 residues. The V gene's germline CDR1 is LGHNT and CDR2 FRNRAP. The J segment lost 0 bases and the V segment lost 2 bases, leaving 8 bases of the junction unmatched. Here the CDR3 reads CASGLLRQGASSTDTQYF. CDR3 nucleotides: TGTGCTAGTGGTTTGTTGCGACAGGGGGCCTCTAGCACAGATACGCAGTATTTT. The full variable domain, rest sourced from reference TRBV12-5 and TRBJ2-3, is DARVTQTPRHKVTEMGQEVTMRCQPILGHNTVFWYRQTMMQGLELLAYFRNRAPLDDSGMPKDRFSAEMPDATLATLKIQPSEPRDSAVYFCASGLLRQGASSTDTQYFGPGTRLTVL.

J is TRBJ2-3 and V is TRBV27; TRBD1 agrees at 7 bases. Germline CDR1 is MNHEY and CDR2 is SMNVEV (reference sequence). The CDR3 loop spans 14 amino acids. V dropped 5 bases and J dropped 6; count of bases not matched to a gene: 8. DNA for the CDR3: TGTGCCAGCAGTCGGACAGGACGTGGCGATACGCAGTATTTT. Amino acids: CASSRTGRGDTQYF.